Below are 23 T cell receptor beta chains sequenced from a single sample in a study of T cell repertoires in cytomegalovirus infection. Each CDR3 protein gets one entry after TCRdb re-called the reads with MiXCR. The top ten hold roughly 10% of the sample, which has around 440,000 distinct CDR3 sequences, about 11% seen once. The source material was PBMCs. These receptors came from a human donor in good health (CMV status not recorded). Some clones in this sample may be carry-over from other donors' samples.

This clonotype has at least ten counts. The chain recombines TRBV19 with TRBJ2-3; tentative D call: TRBD2 (5 bases). Trimming removed 3 bases at V and 0 bases at J, with 10 bases between. The CDR3 loop spans 15 amino acids. The germline V gene encodes CDR1 LNHDA and CDR2 SQIVND (reference sequence). In nucleotides, the CDR3 is TGTGCCAGTAGTATGGTAGCGTTCAGCACAGATACGCAGTATTTT. Encoded protein: CASSMVAFSTDTQYF. The full variable domain, in which reference TRBV19 and TRBJ2-3 provide the parts outside the CDR3, is DGGITQSPKYLFRKEGQNVTLSCEQNLNHDAMYWYRQDPGQGLRLIYYSQIVNDFQKGDIAEGYSVSREKKESFPLTVTSAQKNPTAFYLCASSMVAFSTDTQYFGPGTRLTVL.

The sample holds a few counts of this clonotype. In DNA, the CDR3 is TGCAGCGCAACTTCCGGGACAGTGTCCTCTGGGGCCAACGTCCTGACTTTC. Protein: CSATSGTVSSGANVLTF. The chain employs TRBV29-1 and TRBJ2-6; 7 bases agree with TRBD1. CDR3 size: 17 residues. The germline V gene has CDR1 SQVTM and CDR2 ANQGSEA. Germline trimming cut 7 bases from V and 0 bases from J; bases unmatched to any gene: 12.

This clonotype was found a few times. The chain recombines TRBV2 with TRBJ1-1, with TRBD1 matching over 7 bases. The CDR3 is 14 amino acids. Trimming took 6 bases from V and 2 from J; bases not matched to a gene: 6. CDR1 is SNHLY and CDR2 is FYNNEI in the germline V gene. The CDR3 region is CASRDDRVNTEAFF. Written as DNA, the CDR3 is TGTGCCAGCAGAGACGACAGGGTTAACACTGAAGCTTTCTTT.

The table lists this clonotype with many counts. CDR3 amino acids: CASSSGRVSSTDTQYF. The CDR3 DNA reads as TGTGCCAGCAGTAGTGGTCGGGTTTCTAGCACAGATACGCAGTATTTT. V is TRBV6-2 or TRBV6-3 and J is TRBJ2-3, with unresolved D. V was shortened by 5 bases and J by 0 bases, with 15 bases between the two germline ends. The CDR3 consists of 16 residues. The V gene's germline CDR1 is MNHEY and CDR2 SVGEGT.

J is TRBJ1-3 and V is TRBV20-1; D may be TRBD1 (6 bases). Germline V gene data show CDR1 as DFQATT and CDR2 as SNEGSKA (reference sequence). The V gene lost 3 bases and the J gene lost 3 bases, with 12 bases spanning the gap. The CDR3 consists of 14 residues. CDR3 in DNA: TGCAGTGCTAGTTCCGGGGGCGGTGGAAACACCATATATTTT. This codes for CSASSGGGGNTIYF.

This clonotype showed up many times. This sequence joins TRBV20-1 and TRBJ1-6; D is possibly TRBD1 (6 bases). This CDR3 region has 13 residues. V was clipped by 5 bases and J by 7 bases, with 12 bases between them. From germline, CDR1 is DFQATT and CDR2 SNEGSKA (reference sequence). CDR3 coding DNA: TGCAGTGCTGCGGGACACCAGAATTCACCCCTCCACTTT. Translation: CSAAGHQNSPLHF.

This clonotype has more than one count but fewer than ten. V usage is TRBV19 and J usage is TRBJ2-2; D not certain. Germline V gene lookup returns CDR1 LNHDA and CDR2 SQIVND (reference sequence). The CDR3 covers 13 residues. The V end lost 7 bases, the J end lost 4 bases, and 10 bases lay between the germline ends. The CDR3 protein is CASNPLATGELFF. CDR3 nucleotide sequence: TGTGCCAGTAACCCCTTGGCCACCGGGGAGCTGTTTTTT.

This chain joins TRBV14 and TRBJ2-5; 11 nucleotides agree with TRBD2. The CDR3 is 17 residues long. With 4 bases clipped from V and 3 bases from J, the junction kept 10 bases outside the gene matches. CDR1 SGHDN and CDR2 FVKESK come from the germline V gene. CDR3 in DNA: TGTGCCAGCAGCCCATCCCCTAGCGGGAGGTTAAAAGAGACCCAGTACTTC. Its protein is CASSPSPSGRLKETQYF. Full variable domain (remainder filled in from reference TRBV14 and TRBJ2-5): EAGVTQFPSHSVIEKGQTVTLRCDPISGHDNLYWYRRVMGKEIKFLLHFVKESKQDESGMPNNRFLAERTGGTYSTLKVQPAELEDSGVYFCASSPSPSGRLKETQYFGPGTRLLVL.

There are a few counts of this clonotype. This chain links TRBV18 with TRBJ2-6, with a tentative D call TRBD1 (6 bases). Germline values: CDR1 KGHSH, CDR2 LQKENI. The CDR3 totals 15 residues. The V and J ends lost 0 bases and 12 bases respectively, with 15 bases between them. As DNA, the CDR3 is TGTGCCAGCTCACCACCGACAGGTCCTGAAATCGTCCTGACTTTC. Translated, it gives CASSPPTGPEIVLTF.

In its sample, this clonotype was seen many times. The V and J genes are TRBV7-9 and TRBJ1-1; no reliable D call. V shed 2 bases and J shed 0 bases, with 4 bases lying between them. The CDR3 covers 13 residues. Germline V gives CDR1 SEHNR, CDR2 FQNEAQ (reference sequence). CDR3 loop: CASSLSVNTEAFF. CDR3 in DNA: TGTGCCAGCAGCTTATCCGTGAACACTGAAGCTTTCTTT. The complete variable domain, with remaining parts taken from reference TRBV7-9 and TRBJ1-1, reads DTGVSQNPRHKITKRGQNVTFRCDPISEHNRLYWYRQTLGQGPEFLTYFQNEAQLEKSRLLSDRFSAERPKGSFSTLEIQRTEQGDSAMYLCASSLSVNTEAFFGQGTRLTVV.

This clonotype was seen repeatedly, ten times or more. The CDR3, as DNA: TGCAGTGCTAGTTACGGGACAGAGAACACTGAAGCTTTCTTT. It translates to CSASYGTENTEAFF. The gene calls are TRBV20-1 and TRBJ1-1; 7 bases are shared with TRBD1. The CDR3 is 14 amino acids. J was trimmed by 1 base and V by 3 bases; bases with no gene match: 5. Germline V gives CDR1 DFQATT, CDR2 SNEGSKA (reference sequence).

The chain employs TRBV25-1 and TRBJ2-2; no clear D gene. Germline CDR1 and CDR2: MGHDK and SYGVNS. Deletions cut 2 bases from V and 3 bases from J, with 4 bases between. This CDR3 region has 13 residues. The CDR3 sequence is CASSEGDTGELFF. CDR3 nucleotide sequence: TGTGCCAGCAGTGAAGGGGACACCGGGGAGCTGTTTTTT.

V usage is TRBV20-1 and J usage is TRBJ1-1; D is possibly TRBD1 (6 bases). This CDR3 contains 14 residues. V was shortened by 0 bases and J by 8 bases, with 16 bases between the two germline ends. Germline V gene lookup returns CDR1 DFQATT and CDR2 SNEGSKA (reference sequence). In DNA, the CDR3 is TGCAGTGCTAGAGATTTTTTTATTACAGGGGAAGCTTTCTTT. This gives the protein CSARDFFITGEAFF.

This clonotype was seen a handful of times. This chain joins TRBV6-5 and TRBJ2-1; 9 nucleotides line up with TRBD1. V shed 5 bases, J shed 0 bases, and the junction held 11 bases outside the gene matches. From germline, CDR1 is MNHEY and CDR2 SVGAGI. This CDR3 comprises 18 residues. CDR3 DNA sequence: TGTGCCAGCAGTAACCTTCGGACAGGGGAGATCTCCTACAATGAGCAGTTCTTC. Translation: CASSNLRTGEISYNEQFF.

There are many counts of this clonotype. The V and J genes are TRBV7-3 and TRBJ2-1; D not resolved. This CDR3 spans 13 amino acids. In germline, CDR1 is SGHTA, CDR2 FQGTGA. V dropped 3 bases and J dropped 9 bases, with 12 bases sitting between them. CDR3 in amino acids: CASSLGLSGEQFF. CDR3 nucleotides: TGTGCCAGCAGCTTGGGCCTCTCGGGTGAGCAGTTCTTC.

The table lists this clonotype with many counts. The rearrangement joins TRBV7-2 to TRBJ2-1, with 8 bases matching TRBD2. Germline values: CDR1 SGHTA, CDR2 FQGNSA. CDR3 size: 17 residues. J was trimmed by 6 bases and V by 3 bases; bases with no gene match: 13. The CDR3 loop reads CASSLVPGLGYSNEQFF. In nucleotides, the CDR3 is TGTGCCAGCAGCTTGGTTCCGGGACTAGGATACTCCAATGAGCAGTTCTTC.

This sequence joins TRBV11-2 and TRBJ2-7, with no clear D. Per the germline V gene, CDR1 is SGHAT and CDR2 is FQNNGV. V was cut by 2 bases and J by 4 bases, with 9 bases left in between. The CDR3 has 13 residues. The CDR3 spells CASSLRTLYEQYF. For the CDR3, the DNA is TGTGCCAGCAGCTTAAGGACCTTATACGAGCAGTACTTC. Combining the CDR3 with reference TRBV11-2 and TRBJ2-7 gives the whole variable domain EAGVAQSPRYKIIEKRQSVAFWCNPISGHATLYWYQQILGQGPKLLIQFQNNGVVDDSQLPKDRFSAERLKGVDSTLKIQPAKLEDSAVYLCASSLRTLYEQYFGPGTRLTVT.

This clonotype was found many times. The rearrangement links TRBV12-3 or TRBV12-4 to TRBJ1-1; 7 nucleotides agree with TRBD1. V gave up 7 bases and J gave up 0 bases; unmatched junction bases: 8. There are 15 residues in the CDR3. The CDR3 protein is CASTKGGSVNTEAFF. The CDR3 nucleotides read TGTGCCAGCACTAAAGGGGGCAGCGTGAACACTGAAGCTTTCTTT.

The chain carries TRBV20-1 and TRBJ2-5, with a tentative D call TRBD2 (6 bases). Trimming stripped 4 bases from V and 5 bases from J, with 20 bases between. The length of the CDR3 is 15 residues. CDR1 is DFQATT and CDR2 is SNEGSKA in the germline V gene (reference sequence). The CDR3 sequence is CSATLGLTVDETQYF. CDR3 bases: TGCAGTGCTACCTTGGGACTCACCGTAGACGAGACCCAGTACTTC.

Ten or more counts support this clonotype. V gene TRBV20-1 combines with J gene TRBJ2-7; D is undetermined. This CDR3 comprises 14 residues. V lost 2 bases, J lost 2 bases, and 13 bases lay in between. Germline loops: CDR1 DFQATT, CDR2 SNEGSKA (reference sequence). The CDR3 sequence: CSARRQATPYEQYF. DNA for the CDR3: TGCAGTGCTAGACGGCAGGCGACGCCCTACGAGCAGTACTTC.

This sequence joins TRBV15 and TRBJ2-2, with TRBD2 as a possible D gene (5 bases). Germline loops: CDR1 LNHNV, CDR2 YYDKDF (reference sequence). The CDR3 length is 15 residues. V was pared by 3 bases and J by 3 bases, with 11 bases between. DNA for the CDR3: TGTGCCACCAGCAGGAGGGCCACCGACACCGGGGAGCTGTTTTTT. Its translation: CATSRRATDTGELFF.

The table lists this clonotype with a few counts. The chain links TRBV15 to TRBJ1-1, with a weak D call TRBD1 (6 bases). This CDR3 comprises 13 residues. Trimming took 7 bases from V and 0 from J, leaving 9 bases between them. Germline loops: CDR1 LNHNV, CDR2 YYDKDF (reference sequence). CDR3 in DNA: TGTGCCACCAAGACAGGTATGAACACTGAAGCTTTCTTT. Residues: CATKTGMNTEAFF.

This clonotype was detected many times. The CDR3: CASSLDPTLDVQYF. In nucleotides, the CDR3 is TGTGCCAGCAGCTTGGACCCCACATTGGACGTTCAGTACTTC. This rearrangement joins TRBV5-4 to TRBJ2-4; D is undetermined. This CDR3 has 14 amino acids. Deletions cut 0 bases from V and 11 bases from J, with 15 bases between. The germline gives CDR1 SGHNT, CDR2 YYREEE (reference sequence).